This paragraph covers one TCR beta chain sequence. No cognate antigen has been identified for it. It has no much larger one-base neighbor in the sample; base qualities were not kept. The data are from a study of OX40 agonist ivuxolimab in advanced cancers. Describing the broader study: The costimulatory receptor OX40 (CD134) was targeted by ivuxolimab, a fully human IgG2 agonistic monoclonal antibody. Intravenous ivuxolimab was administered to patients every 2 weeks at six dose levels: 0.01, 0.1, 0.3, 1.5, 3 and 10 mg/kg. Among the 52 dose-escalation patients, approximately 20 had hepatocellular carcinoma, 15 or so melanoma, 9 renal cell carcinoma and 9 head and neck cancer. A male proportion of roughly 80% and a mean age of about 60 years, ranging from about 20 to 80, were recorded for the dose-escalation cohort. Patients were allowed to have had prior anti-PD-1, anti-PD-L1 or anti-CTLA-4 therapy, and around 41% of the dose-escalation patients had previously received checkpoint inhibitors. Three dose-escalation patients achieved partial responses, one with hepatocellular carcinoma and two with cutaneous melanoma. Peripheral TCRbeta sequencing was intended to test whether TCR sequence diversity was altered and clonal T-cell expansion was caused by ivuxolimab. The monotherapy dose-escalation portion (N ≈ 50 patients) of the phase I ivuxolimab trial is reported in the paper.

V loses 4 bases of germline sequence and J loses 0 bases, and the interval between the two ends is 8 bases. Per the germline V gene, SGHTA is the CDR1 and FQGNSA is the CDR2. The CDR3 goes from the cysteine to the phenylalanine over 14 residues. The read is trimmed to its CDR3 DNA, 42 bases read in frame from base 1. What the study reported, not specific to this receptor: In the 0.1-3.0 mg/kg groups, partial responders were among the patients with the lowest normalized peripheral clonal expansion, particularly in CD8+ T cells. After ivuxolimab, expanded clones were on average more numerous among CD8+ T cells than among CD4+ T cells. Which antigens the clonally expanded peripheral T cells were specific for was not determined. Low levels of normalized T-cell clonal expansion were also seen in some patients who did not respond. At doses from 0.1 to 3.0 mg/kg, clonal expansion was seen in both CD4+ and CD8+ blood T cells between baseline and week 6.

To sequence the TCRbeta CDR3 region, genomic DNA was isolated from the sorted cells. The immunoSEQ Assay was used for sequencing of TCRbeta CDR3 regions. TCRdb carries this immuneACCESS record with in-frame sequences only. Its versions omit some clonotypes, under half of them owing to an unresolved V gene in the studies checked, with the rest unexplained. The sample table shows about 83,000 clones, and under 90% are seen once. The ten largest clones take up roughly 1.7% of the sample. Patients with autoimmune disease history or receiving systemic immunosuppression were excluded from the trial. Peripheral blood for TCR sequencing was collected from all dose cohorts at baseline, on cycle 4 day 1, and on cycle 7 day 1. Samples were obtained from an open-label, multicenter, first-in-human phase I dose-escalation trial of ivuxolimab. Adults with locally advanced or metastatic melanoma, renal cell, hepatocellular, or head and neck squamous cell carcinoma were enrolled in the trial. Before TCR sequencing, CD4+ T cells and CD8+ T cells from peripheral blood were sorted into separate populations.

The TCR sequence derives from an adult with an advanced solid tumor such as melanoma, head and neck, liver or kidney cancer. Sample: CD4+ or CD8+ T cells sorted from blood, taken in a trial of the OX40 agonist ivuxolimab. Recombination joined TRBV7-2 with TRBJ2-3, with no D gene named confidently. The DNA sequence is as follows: TGTGCCAGCAGCTCCTTTAAAAGCACAGATACGCAGTATTTT. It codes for CASSSFKSTDTQYF.